This T cell receptor (beta chain) was obtained from a study of blood T cell repertoires in COVID-19. Assay: immunoSEQ multiplex PCR; the TCRdb copy retains only in-frame clones and omits some. Among 65,000 to 70,000 clones listed, 79% were seen once. The TCR comes from a woman aged 60 to 75 with acute or convalescent COVID-19. Sequencing input: peripheral blood.

The CDR3 DNA reads TGTGCCAGCAGTTCCAAATTAGCGGGGGCCCAATACGAGCAGTACTTC. Translation: CASSSKLAGAQYEQYF. This chain links TRBV27 with TRBJ2-7; 9 nucleotides agree with TRBD2. CDR3 length: 16 amino acids. CDR1 is MNHEY and CDR2 is SMNVEV in the germline V gene (reference sequence). Trimming at V came to 4 bases and at J to 4 bases, leaving 11 bases not matched to a gene.